Given below is one TCR beta chain in context. Germline V gene data show CDR1 as SGHRS and CDR2 as YFSETQ. The CDR3 length is 14 residues. The ends were cut back, 6 bases at V and 3 bases at J, with 13 bases in the middle. Each diagnosis drew on symptoms, thyroxine, TRAb, thyroid ultrasound and orbital computed tomography findings. This entry comes from a study of T cells in Graves' hyperthyroidism and ophthalmopathy. Amplification yielded TCR beta CDR3 regions, with RNA transcripts as the source. Carried out on the TCR CDR3, a first-round RT-PCR used the HTBI primer set. TCRdb called the multiplex PCR reads again in MiXCR, with one record for every CDR3 protein. The sample lists about 380,000 distinct CDR3 sequences, over 11% occurring once.

Sequencing was carried out using blood. The chain carries TRBV5-1 and TRBJ2-1; D may be TRBD1 (6 bases). The receptor comes from a woman aged 60-75 years with Graves' hyperthyroidism. The CDR3 DNA reads TGCGCCAGCACCCTCGGACAGAGCTACAATGAGCAGTTCTTC. Its translation: CASTLGQSYNEQFF.